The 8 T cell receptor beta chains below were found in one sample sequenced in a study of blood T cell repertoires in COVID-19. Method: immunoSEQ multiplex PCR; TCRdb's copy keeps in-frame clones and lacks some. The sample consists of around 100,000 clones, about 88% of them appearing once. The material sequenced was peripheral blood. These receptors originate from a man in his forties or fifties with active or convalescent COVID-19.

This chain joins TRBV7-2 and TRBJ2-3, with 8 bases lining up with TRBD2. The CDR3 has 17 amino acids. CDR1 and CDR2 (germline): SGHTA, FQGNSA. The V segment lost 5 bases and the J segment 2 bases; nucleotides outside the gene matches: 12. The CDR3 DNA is TGTGCCAGCAGCCGTACGGGAGGGCAGCTTTTCACAGATACGCAGTATTTT. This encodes CASSRTGGQLFTDTQYF.

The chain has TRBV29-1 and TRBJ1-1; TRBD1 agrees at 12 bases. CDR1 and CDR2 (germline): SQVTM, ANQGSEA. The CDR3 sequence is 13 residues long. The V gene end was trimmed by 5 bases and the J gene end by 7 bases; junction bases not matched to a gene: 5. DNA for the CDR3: TGCAGCGTTCAGGGACAGGGGGCGGGTGAAGCTTTCTTT. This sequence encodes CSVQGQGAGEAFF.

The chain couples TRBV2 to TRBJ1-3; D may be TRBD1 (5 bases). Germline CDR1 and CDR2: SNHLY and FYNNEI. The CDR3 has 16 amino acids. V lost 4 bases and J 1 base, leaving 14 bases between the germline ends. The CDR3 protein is CASSADSNTSGNTIYF. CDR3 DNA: TGTGCCAGCAGTGCAGACAGTAACACGTCTGGAAACACCATATATTTT.

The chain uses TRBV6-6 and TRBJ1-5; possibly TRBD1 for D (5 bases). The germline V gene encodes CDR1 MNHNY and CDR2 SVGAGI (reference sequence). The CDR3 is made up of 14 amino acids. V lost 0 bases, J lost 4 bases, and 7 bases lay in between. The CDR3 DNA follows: TGTGCCAGCAGTTACTCGGAGGGGAATCAGCCCCAGCATTTT. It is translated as CASSYSEGNQPQHF.

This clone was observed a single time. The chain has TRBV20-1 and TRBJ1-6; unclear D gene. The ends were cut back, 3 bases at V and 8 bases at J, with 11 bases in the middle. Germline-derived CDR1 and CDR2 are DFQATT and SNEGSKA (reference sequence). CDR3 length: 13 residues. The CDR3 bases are TGCAGTGCTAGTCAGAATCCCGATTCACCCCTCCACTTT. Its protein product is CSASQNPDSPLHF.

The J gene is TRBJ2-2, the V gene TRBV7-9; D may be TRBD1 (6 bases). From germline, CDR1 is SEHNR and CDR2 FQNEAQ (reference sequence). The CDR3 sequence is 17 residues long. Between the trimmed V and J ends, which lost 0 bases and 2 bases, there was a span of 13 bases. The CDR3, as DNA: TGTGCCAGCAGCTTAGCACAGGGAACGGGTAACACCGGGGAGCTGTTTTTT. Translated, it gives CASSLAQGTGNTGELFF.

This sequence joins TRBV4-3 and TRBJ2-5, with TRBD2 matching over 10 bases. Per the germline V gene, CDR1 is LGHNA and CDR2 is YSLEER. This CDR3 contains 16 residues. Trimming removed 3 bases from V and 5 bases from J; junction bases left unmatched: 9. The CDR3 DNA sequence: TGCGCCAGCAGCCATACCCCCGGGACTAGCGTTGAGACCCAGTACTTC. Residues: CASSHTPGTSVETQYF.

CDR3: CASSPSENSNQPQHF. CDR3 nucleotides: TGTGCCAGCAGCCCCTCGGAGAATAGCAATCAGCCCCAGCATTTT. V usage is TRBV3-1 (or the pseudogene TRBV3-2) and J usage is TRBJ1-5; D call uncertain. Per the germline V gene, CDR1 is LGHDT and CDR2 is YNNKEL (reference sequence). The CDR3 contains 15 residues. V was shortened by 4 bases and J by 0 bases, with 10 bases between the two germline ends.